These 32 T cell receptor beta chains share one sample of origin, sequenced in a study of early T cells in non-severe SARS-CoV-2 infection. MiXCR was run by TCRdb on the 5' RACE reads, yielding one entry per CDR3 protein. The sample yields about 63,000 distinct CDR3 sequences, 10% to 15% seen once. Sequences were obtained from whole blood. Receptor source: an adult who was a healthcare worker with PCR-confirmed SARS-CoV-2 infection or an uninfected control (not recorded which).

This clonotype was detected a few times. The chain recombines TRBV6-6 with TRBJ1-5; maybe TRBD1 (5 bases). The CDR3 contains 14 residues. Germline V gives CDR1 MNHNY, CDR2 SVGAGI (reference sequence). The germline V and J ends were trimmed by 2 bases and 1 base, with 6 bases remaining between them. CDR3 nucleotide sequence: TGTGCCAGCAGTTACAGGGACAGCAATCAGCCCCAGCATTTT. Its translation is CASSYRDSNQPQHF.

The J gene is TRBJ2-7, the V gene TRBV5-5; 10 bases line up with TRBD2. V was clipped by 4 bases and J by 3 bases; unmatched bases: 13. This CDR3 has 17 residues. CDR1 and CDR2 from the germline V gene are SGHKS and YYEKEE (reference sequence). The CDR3 protein is CASSPRTGLADFYEQYF. In DNA, the CDR3 is TGTGCCAGCAGCCCAAGGACTGGACTAGCGGACTTCTACGAGCAGTACTTC.

In its sample, this clonotype was seen many times. V gene TRBV11-1 combines with J gene TRBJ2-2, with D possibly matching TRBD1 (6 bases). The germline V gene encodes CDR1 SGHAT and CDR2 FQDESV (reference sequence). The CDR3 has 14 amino acids. Between the trimmed V and J ends, which lost 5 bases and 1 base, there was a span of 8 bases. The CDR3 DNA reads as TGTGCCAGCAGCCCGGGACAGAACACCGGGGAGCTGTTTTTT. It codes for CASSPGQNTGELFF.

On this clonotype itself: A read error may be the cause here, since a much bigger clone is one base away. The rearrangement links TRBV5-4 to TRBJ1-2; TRBD1 agrees at 7 bases. The CDR3 is made up of 16 amino acids. From germline, CDR1 is SGHNT and CDR2 YYREEE (reference sequence). V trimming: 6 bases; J trimming: 4 bases; junction bases outside the gene matches: 15. DNA of the CDR3: TGTGCCAGCAACCCCGGGACAGAGGGTCCTCTCTATGGCTACACCTTC. Its translation: CASNPGTEGPLYGYTF.

Of note for this clonotype: This sequence may be a read error, since a much larger clone differs from it by one base. V usage is TRBV7-6 and J usage is TRBJ2-7, with unresolved D. Germline V gene sequence: CDR1 SGHVS, CDR2 FNYEAQ. This CDR3 is 12 amino acids long. The germline V and J ends were trimmed by 2 bases and 6 bases, with 8 bases remaining between them. The DNA of the CDR3 is TGTGCCAGCAGCTTAAGGGCTTTCGAGCAGTACTTC. This sequence encodes CASSLRAFEQYF.

This clonotype was seen a single time. J is TRBJ2-7 and V is TRBV12-3 or TRBV12-4; D might be TRBD1 or TRBD2, each matching 7 bases. The CDR3 runs 13 residues. Between the trimmed V and J ends, which lost 3 bases and 7 bases, there was a span of 13 bases. The CDR3 nucleotides are TGTGCCAGCAGTTTGTCAGGGGGGGAAGAGCAGTACTTC. Encoded protein: CASSLSGGEEQYF.

This clonotype showed up just a few times. The J gene is TRBJ2-7, the V gene TRBV2; possible D gene TRBD1, 6 bases. The V gene lost 4 bases and the J gene lost 2 bases, with 12 bases spanning the gap. The length of the CDR3 is 14 residues. Per the germline V gene, CDR1 is SNHLY and CDR2 is FYNNEI. CDR3 in amino acids: CASSGLGGTYEQYF. The CDR3 DNA reads TGTGCCAGCAGTGGGTTAGGGGGAACCTACGAGCAGTACTTC.

This clonotype was recorded at least ten times. This chain links TRBV5-1 with TRBJ2-7, with 9 bases matching TRBD1. Germline V gene data show CDR1 as SGHRS and CDR2 as YFSETQ. CDR3 size: 13 residues. Trimming removed 2 bases from V and 5 bases from J; junction bases left unmatched: 2. The CDR3 reads CASSLQGAHEQYF. In nucleotides, the CDR3 is TGCGCCAGCAGCTTACAGGGGGCCCACGAGCAGTACTTC.

About this clonotype itself: With a much larger clone just one base away, this may be a read error. V gene TRBV29-1 combines with J gene TRBJ2-5, with TRBD2 identical over 10 bases. The CDR3 covers 15 residues. CDR1 and CDR2 (germline): SQVTM, ANQGSEA. V dropped 7 bases and J dropped 2; count of bases not matched to a gene: 10. The CDR3 sequence: CSAVGPAGGQETQYF. CDR3 nucleotide sequence: TGCAGCGCCGTGGGGCCAGCGGGGGGGCAAGAGACCCAGTACTTC. The entire variable domain, with the rest obtained from reference TRBV29-1 and TRBJ2-5, is as follows: SAVISQKPSRDICQRGTSLTIQCQVDSQVTMMFWYRQQPGQSLTLIATANQGSEATYESGFVIDKFPISRPNLTFSTLTVSNMSPEDSSIYLCSAVGPAGGQETQYFGPGTRLLVL.

As regards this clonotype: A much larger clone is a single base away; this may be a read error. The chain links TRBV3-1 to TRBJ1-5; 7 bases fit TRBD1. In germline, CDR1 is LGHDT, CDR2 YNNKEL (reference sequence). The CDR3 loop spans 15 amino acids. The CDR3 spells CASRQGGRGNQPQHF. In DNA form, the CDR3 reads TGTGCCAGCCGCCAAGGGGGCAGGGGCAATCAGCCCCAGCATTTT.

The chain carries TRBV7-2 and TRBJ1-4; possible D gene TRBD1, 6 bases. The V gene lost 4 bases and the J gene lost 8 bases, with 11 bases spanning the gap. This CDR3 region has 13 residues. CDR1 SGHTA and CDR2 FQGNSA come from the germline V gene. The CDR3 loop reads CASSSRRGEKLFF. CDR3 DNA sequence: TGTGCCAGCAGCTCCCGCAGGGGAGAAAAACTGTTTTTT.

This clonotype was found many times. This chain connects TRBV7-2 to TRBJ2-7, with 11 bases lining up with TRBD2. Germline V gene data show CDR1 as SGHTA and CDR2 as FQGNSA. V was clipped by 5 bases and J by 2 bases; unmatched bases: 2. The CDR3 spans 14 residues. CDR3 in amino acids: CASSRLAGPYEQYF. The CDR3, as DNA: TGTGCCAGCAGCCGACTAGCGGGGCCCTACGAGCAGTACTTC.

The sample holds many counts of this clonotype. The gene calls are TRBV3-1 and TRBJ2-2; D unresolved. The germline CDR1 and CDR2 sequences are LGHDT and YNNKEL (reference sequence). Trimming pared 1 base from V and 2 bases from J, leaving 14 bases between. This CDR3 is built from 17 residues. DNA of the CDR3: TGTGCCAGCAGCCAAGGCCAGATGACTTACAACACCGGGGAGCTGTTTTTT. Amino acid sequence: CASSQGQMTYNTGELFF.

This clonotype has a handful of counts. The rearrangement uses TRBV6-2 or TRBV6-3 and TRBJ1-2; TRBD1 might be the D (6 bases). Germline V CDR1 and CDR2: MNHEY, SVGEGT. The CDR3 length is 16 residues. Trimming stripped 5 bases from V and 4 bases from J, with 20 bases between. CDR3 DNA: TGTGCCAGCAGTCCAAAGGGGGGTACCCGCTCCTATGGCTACACCTTC. This encodes CASSPKGGTRSYGYTF.

This clonotype occurred many times. The chain combines TRBV7-8 with TRBJ2-2, with D perhaps TRBD1 (6 bases). Trimming took 3 bases from V and 4 from J, leaving 15 bases between them. The germline gives CDR1 SGHVS, CDR2 FQNEAQ. This CDR3 has 16 residues. CDR3 loop: CASSFFATGLTGELFF. The CDR3 DNA reads TGTGCCAGCAGCTTTTTTGCGACAGGACTCACCGGGGAGCTGTTTTTT.

The rearrangement links TRBV4-2 to TRBJ2-7, with D perhaps matching TRBD1 (7 bases). The CDR3 has 15 residues. Between the trimmed V and J ends, which lost 6 bases and 5 bases, there was a span of 20 bases. Germline V gene data show CDR1 as LGHNA and CDR2 as YNFKEQ. The CDR3 protein is CASRQTGRTVNEQYF. Here the CDR3 DNA reads TGTGCCAGCAGACAGACAGGGAGGACGGTCAACGAGCAGTACTTC.

The CDR3 nucleotides are TGTGCCAGCAGGTCTACAGGGATCACAGATACGCAGTATTTT. Translation gives CASRSTGITDTQYF. V is TRBV6-5 and J is TRBJ2-3, with D possibly TRBD1 on 6 matching bases. The CDR3 totals 14 residues. The V gene lost 6 bases and the J gene lost 2 bases, with 12 bases spanning the gap. The germline CDR1 and CDR2 sequences are MNHEY and SVGAGI.

This clonotype is medium-sized (0.01 to 0.1%) within its sample. The CDR3 bases are TGTGCCAGCAGTTCCCCCGACAGGGGAAAGGCCGGGGAGCTGTTTTTT. As protein: CASSSPDRGKAGELFF. This chain links TRBV12-3 or TRBV12-4 with TRBJ2-2; TRBD1 agrees at 8 bases. The CDR3 loop spans 16 amino acids. The V gene end was trimmed by 4 bases and the J gene end by 6 bases; junction bases not matched to a gene: 10.

The sample holds many counts of this clonotype. The chain recombines TRBV20-1 with TRBJ2-2; weak D call: TRBD2 (5 bases). This CDR3 contains 12 residues. Germline V gene lookup returns CDR1 DFQATT and CDR2 SNEGSKA (reference sequence). V lost 4 bases and J lost 5, with 8 bases in between. CDR3: CSANRGTGELFF. The DNA for the CDR3 is TGCAGTGCTAATCGCGGGACCGGGGAGCTGTTTTTT.

This clonotype was seen at least ten times. The chain couples TRBV3-1 to TRBJ2-5; D is ambiguous. Trimming cost V 0 bases and J 2 bases, with 7 bases left between them. The CDR3 runs to 14 residues. Germline-derived CDR1 and CDR2 are LGHDT and YNNKEL (reference sequence). The CDR3 DNA follows: TGTGCCAGCAGCCAAGATAGGTATCAAGAGACCCAGTACTTC. This encodes CASSQDRYQETQYF.

The rearrangement links TRBV12-3 or TRBV12-4 to TRBJ2-1; 12 bases match TRBD2. The J segment lost 5 bases and the V segment lost 5 bases, leaving 4 bases of the junction unmatched. This CDR3 has 15 amino acids. The CDR3 DNA reads TGTGCCAGCAGTCCTACTAGCGGGGGGCACAATGAGCAGTTCTTC. Amino acids: CASSPTSGGHNEQFF.

Many counts were recorded for this clonotype. V is TRBV5-4 and J is TRBJ2-7; a weak D match, TRBD2 (6 bases). The CDR3 sequence is 15 residues long. From germline, CDR1 is SGHNT and CDR2 YYREEE (reference sequence). V lost 4 bases to trimming and J lost 2 bases, with 16 bases between them. The CDR3 DNA reads TGTGCCAGCAGCCCGGAGGGTTACTTAACCTACGAGCAGTACTTC. Protein sequence: CASSPEGYLTYEQYF. Full variable domain (remainder filled in from reference TRBV5-4 and TRBJ2-7): ETGVTQSPTHLIKTRGQQVTLRCSSQSGHNTVSWYQQALGQGPQFIFQYYREEENGRGNFPPRFSGLQFPNYSSELNVNALELDDSALYLCASSPEGYLTYEQYFGPGTRLTVT.

This clonotype was seen at least ten times. This chain joins TRBV11-3 and TRBJ1-2; D is perhaps TRBD1 (6 bases). CDR3 length: 13 amino acids. In germline, CDR1 is SGHNT, CDR2 YENEEA. V was cut by 3 bases and J by 4 bases, with 9 bases left in between. Here the CDR3 reads CASSFRGGYGYTF. CDR3 in DNA: TGTGCCAGCAGCTTCAGGGGTGGCTATGGCTACACCTTC.

This chain uses TRBV11-2 with TRBJ1-1; 8 nucleotides align to TRBD1. J gave up 11 bases and V 1 base, and 9 bases lay outside the gene matches. The CDR3 has 14 amino acids. Germline V gene lookup returns CDR1 SGHAT and CDR2 FQNNGV. The DNA for the CDR3 is TGTGCCAGCAGCTTAGCCGGACAGGGATCGGTTGCTTTCTTT. This translates into CASSLAGQGSVAFF.

The chain couples TRBV7-2 to TRBJ2-3; 8 nucleotides match TRBD1. CDR1 is SGHTA, CDR2 FQGNSA, per germline. The V and J ends lost 1 base and 3 bases, in that order; junction bases with no gene match: 6. This CDR3 has 16 amino acids. CDR3 region: CASSLGGQGGTDTQYF. Here the CDR3 DNA reads TGTGCCAGCAGCTTAGGTGGACAGGGCGGGACAGATACGCAGTATTTT.

About this clonotype itself: This may arise from a read error, as a much more abundant clone is one base away. This chain uses TRBV11-2 with TRBJ2-5; no clear D. CDR3 size: 14 residues. The germline gives CDR1 SGHAT, CDR2 FQNNGV. The CDR3 loop reads CVSSLEDSGETQYF. In DNA form, the CDR3 reads TGTGTCAGCAGCTTAGAAGACTCGGGAGAGACCCAGTACTTC.

The chain carries TRBV5-1 and TRBJ2-3; TRBD1 or TRBD2 may be the D gene (6 bases each). The V end was cut by 6 bases, the J end by 4 bases, with 15 bases between. Germline CDR1 is SGHRS and CDR2 is YFSETQ. This CDR3 has 14 amino acids. In DNA, the CDR3 is TGCGCCAGCAAACAGCTGGGGGGCGCAGATACGCAGTATTTT. This sequence encodes CASKQLGGADTQYF.

The chain combines TRBV11-2 with TRBJ2-3; 7 nucleotides match TRBD2. The CDR3 has 14 residues. J lost 5 bases, V lost 1 base, and 3 bases had no gene match. The germline V gene encodes CDR1 SGHAT and CDR2 FQNNGV. The CDR3 is CASSLARGIDTQYF. The CDR3, as DNA: TGTGCCAGCAGCTTAGCGCGGGGGATAGATACGCAGTATTTT.

This clonotype was counted only a few times. The chain joins TRBV5-4 to TRBJ1-2; 9 bases fit TRBD1. CDR3 length: 18 residues. V shed 7 bases, J shed 7 bases, and the junction held 23 bases outside the gene matches. CDR1 is SGHNT, CDR2 YYREEE, per germline (reference sequence). The CDR3 region has the DNA TGTGCCAGCCAGCCTGTACAGAGGCCGGGACAGGGTCTTCGTGGCTACACCTTC. It yields the protein CASQPVQRPGQGLRGYTF.

The V and J genes are TRBV6-4 and TRBJ2-3, with 7 bases matching TRBD1. Unmatched junction bases numbered 6, after V lost 6 bases and J lost 0 bases. CDR1 is MRHNA and CDR2 is SNTAGT in the germline V gene. This CDR3 comprises 15 residues. The CDR3 bases are TGTGCCAGCAGCCCTGAGGACAGGAGCACAGATACGCAGTATTTT. This codes for CASSPEDRSTDTQYF.

Many counts were recorded for this clonotype. The chain carries TRBV7-8 and TRBJ2-2, with D possibly matching TRBD2 (5 bases). V lost 3 bases, J lost 7 bases, and 12 bases lay in between. This CDR3 is built from 14 residues. Per the germline V gene, CDR1 is SGHVS and CDR2 is FQNEAQ. In nucleotides, the CDR3 is TGTGCCAGCAGCTTCGACGCGGAGGACGGGGAGCTGTTTTTT. This sequence encodes CASSFDAEDGELFF. The whole variable domain, remainder taken from reference TRBV7-8 and TRBJ2-2, is GAGVSQSPRYKVAKRGQDVALRCDPISGHVSLFWYQQALGQGPEFLTYFQNEAQLDKSGLPSDRFFAERPEGSVSTLKIQRTQQEDSAVYLCASSFDAEDGELFFGEGSRLTVL.

This clonotype was seen repeatedly, ten times or more. V is TRBV2 and J is TRBJ1-2; possibly TRBD1 for D (5 bases). V shed 3 bases and J shed 6 bases, with 11 bases lying between them. From germline, CDR1 is SNHLY and CDR2 FYNNEI. This CDR3 spans 13 amino acids. CDR3 protein: CASSEGRSDGYTF. The CDR3 nucleotides are TGTGCCAGCAGTGAGGGGCGGTCGGATGGCTACACCTTC.